These 29 T cell receptor beta chains share one sample of origin, sequenced in a study of identical twins. TCRdb reprocessed the 5' RACE reads via MiXCR and lists one record per CDR3 protein. The data contain 210,000 or so distinct CDR3 sequences, under 10% of them singletons. This same sample was also part of a study on yellow fever vaccine responses in identical twins.

Sequencing was performed on memory (CD45RO+) T cells sorted from blood. All receptors come from a woman aged 18-29 years in good health.

This clonotype was found many times. Here the CDR3 reads CSVEEEERGETQYF. CDR3 bases: TGCAGCGTTGAAGAAGAGGAAAGGGGGGAGACCCAGTACTTC. V is TRBV29-1 and J is TRBJ2-5; D is possibly TRBD1 (6 bases). The V gene's germline CDR1 is SQVTM and CDR2 ANQGSEA. The CDR3 sequence is 14 residues long. With 0 bases removed from V and 5 bases from J, the gap between germline ends came to 13 bases.

This clonotype was recorded a few times. The CDR3 DNA reads TGCAGCTCGGGACAGAACTATGGCTACACCTTC. Its translation: CSSGQNYGYTF. The genes are TRBV29-1 and TRBJ1-2, with TRBD1 identical over 7 bases. The CDR3 runs to 11 residues. J gave up 2 bases and V 8 bases, and 2 bases lay outside the gene matches. The germline CDR1 and CDR2 sequences are SQVTM and ANQGSEA.

The table lists this clonotype with many counts. The gene calls are TRBV7-2 and TRBJ2-3; 8 bases agree with TRBD2. Germline V gene sequence: CDR1 SGHTA, CDR2 FQGNSA. With 5 bases clipped from V and 5 bases from J, the junction kept 12 bases outside the gene matches. The CDR3 extends over 16 amino acids. The CDR3 coding sequence is TGTGCCAGCAGCGTTAACACGGGAGGGGGGGGAGATACGCAGTATTTT. Its translation is CASSVNTGGGGDTQYF.

This sequence joins TRBV18 and TRBJ2-2; D might be TRBD1 (5 bases). From germline, CDR1 is KGHSH and CDR2 LQKENI. V lost 3 bases and J lost 10, with 9 bases in between. The CDR3 spans 12 residues. CDR3 in DNA: TGTGCCAGCTCACCGGGGCCCTCGGAGCTGTTTTTT. Its translation is CASSPGPSELFF. The whole variable domain, filled in from reference TRBV18 and TRBJ2-2, reads NAGVMQNPRHLVRRRGQEARLRCSPMKGHSHVYWYRQLPEEGLKFMVYLQKENIIDESGMPKERFSAEFPKEGPSILRIQQVVRGDSAAYFCASSPGPSELFFGEGSRLTVL.

This clonotype appeared a few times. This sequence joins TRBV7-9 and TRBJ1-2; D gene unclear. This CDR3 region has 13 residues. The germline V gene encodes CDR1 SEHNR and CDR2 FQNEAQ (reference sequence). Between the trimmed V and J ends, which lost 5 bases and 7 bases, there was a span of 14 bases. CDR3: CASSPKRSGGYTF. CDR3 coding DNA: TGTGCCAGCAGCCCAAAAAGAAGTGGTGGCTACACCTTC. Supplemented by reference TRBV7-9 and TRBJ1-2, the full variable domain reads DTGVSQNPRHKITKRGQNVTFRCDPISEHNRLYWYRQTLGQGPEFLTYFQNEAQLEKSRLLSDRFSAERPKGSFSTLEIQRTEQGDSAMYLCASSPKRSGGYTFGSGTRLTVV.

The rearrangement joins TRBV28 to TRBJ2-4; a weak D match, TRBD2 (5 bases). CDR3 length: 14 amino acids. The V end lost 5 bases, the J end lost 1 base, and 9 bases lay between the germline ends. Germline-derived CDR1 and CDR2 are MDHEN and SYDVKM. CDR3 amino acids: CASSRPGAKNIQYF. For the CDR3, the DNA is TGTGCCAGCAGTCGACCGGGGGCCAAAAACATTCAGTACTTC.

This clonotype was seen repeatedly, ten times or more. The chain employs TRBV3-1 and TRBJ2-7, with 8 bases that match TRBD1. This CDR3 comprises 12 residues. The trim removed 7 bases at V and 5 bases at J, leaving 4 bases unmatched. The germline V gene has CDR1 LGHDT and CDR2 YNNKEL (reference sequence). The DNA for the CDR3 is TGTGCCAGCACCACAGGGGGAGACGAGCAGTACTTC. Its protein product is CASTTGGDEQYF.

This clonotype was found a few times. This chain links TRBV5-1 with TRBJ2-7; TRBD2 is a possible D gene (5 bases). The CDR3 is 14 residues long. V was pared by 6 bases and J by 6 bases, with 19 bases between. Germline loops: CDR1 SGHRS, CDR2 YFSETQ. The CDR3 DNA follows: TGCGCCAGCACCTCTGGAGACTACCGCCTCGAGCAGTACTTC. Its protein product is CASTSGDYRLEQYF. The full variable domain, with the rest looked up from reference TRBV5-1 and TRBJ2-7, is KAGVTQTPRYLIKTRGQQVTLSCSPISGHRSVSWYQQTPGQGLQFLFEYFSETQRNKGNFPGRFSGRQFSNSRSEMNVSTLELGDSALYLCASTSGDYRLEQYFGPGTRLTVT.

This clonotype was observed many times. This chain connects TRBV6-2 or TRBV6-3 to TRBJ1-5; unclear D gene. Germline-derived CDR1 and CDR2 are MNHEY and SVGEGT. This CDR3 contains 16 residues. V was clipped by 2 bases and J by 3 bases, with 14 bases between them. This CDR3 is CASSYGFGRVNQPQHF. The CDR3 DNA reads TGTGCCAGCAGTTACGGATTCGGACGGGTCAATCAGCCCCAGCATTTT.

CDR3 nucleotides: TGTGCCAGCAGTCCCCAACTCTTGGGGGTTTACAATGAGCAGTTCTTC. Translation gives CASSPQLLGVYNEQFF. This rearrangement joins TRBV28 to TRBJ2-1; either TRBD1 or TRBD2 may supply D (5 bases each). Trimming removed 5 bases at V and 4 bases at J, with 18 bases between. Germline V gene sequence: CDR1 MDHEN, CDR2 SYDVKM. The CDR3 consists of 16 residues.

This chain uses TRBV10-3 with TRBJ2-3, with TRBD2 matching 7 bases. This CDR3 spans 15 amino acids. CDR1 ENHRY and CDR2 SYGVKD come from the germline V gene. V was pared by 4 bases and J by 2 bases, with 6 bases of the junction left unmatched. Here the CDR3 reads CAISVGAGDTDTQYF. The CDR3, as DNA: TGTGCCATCAGTGTCGGGGCGGGGGACACAGATACGCAGTATTTT.

In DNA form, the CDR3 reads TGTGCCAGCAGTGTTCAAACTAGCAGGAGCACAGATACGCAGTATTTT. Translated, it gives CASSVQTSRSTDTQYF. The rearrangement joins TRBV9 to TRBJ2-3; D may be TRBD2 (6 bases). The CDR3 covers 16 residues. CDR1 and CDR2 from the germline V gene are SGDLS and YYNGEE. With 5 bases removed from V and 0 bases from J, the gap between germline ends came to 16 bases.

CDR3 bases: TGTGCCAGCAGCTTGTTGCGGGGAAAGGGCACCGGGGAGCTGTTTTTT. This gives the protein CASSLLRGKGTGELFF. The chain employs TRBV7-3 and TRBJ2-2; weak D call: TRBD2 (6 bases). This CDR3 has 16 residues. Trimming cost V 3 bases and J 4 bases, with 15 bases left between them. Germline CDR1 and CDR2: SGHTA and FQGTGA.

This clonotype has a count of ten or more. DNA for the CDR3: TGCAGCGTTGAAGAGGTGGCCGAGCAGTACTTC. This codes for CSVEEVAEQYF. The chain combines TRBV29-1 with TRBJ2-7, with unresolved D. The CDR3 is made up of 11 amino acids. Trimming shortened V by 0 bases and J by 6 bases, and 6 bases separated the two germline ends. Germline CDR1 is SQVTM and CDR2 is ANQGSEA.

This clonotype has a count of ten or more. The rearrangement links TRBV3-1 to TRBJ1-5, with a weak D call TRBD1 (6 bases). V lost 6 bases to trimming and J lost 5 bases, with 17 bases between them. CDR1 is LGHDT, CDR2 YNNKEL, per germline (reference sequence). The CDR3 length is 15 residues. This chain's CDR3 is CASSPSRGWDQPQHF. The CDR3 DNA reads as TGTGCCAGCAGTCCGAGCAGGGGATGGGATCAGCCCCAGCATTTT.

The gene calls are TRBV30 and TRBJ2-3; D is ambiguous. Between the trimmed V and J ends, which lost 2 bases and 0 bases, there was a span of 3 bases. Germline V gene lookup returns CDR1 GTSNPN and CDR2 SVGIG (reference sequence). This CDR3 region has 12 residues. CDR3 sequence (DNA): TGTGCCTGGAGTTTCAGCACAGATACGCAGTATTTT. Protein sequence: CAWSFSTDTQYF.

This clonotype was seen at least ten times. The chain has TRBV27 and TRBJ2-1; D is perhaps TRBD1 or TRBD2 (5 bases each). V gave up 0 bases and J gave up 4 bases, with 10 bases separating them. This CDR3 has 15 amino acids. The germline V gene has CDR1 MNHEY and CDR2 SMNVEV (reference sequence). In DNA, the CDR3 is TGTGCCAGCAGTTTATCATCGGGACGTTACAATGAGCAGTTCTTC. As protein: CASSLSSGRYNEQFF.

The sample holds many counts of this clonotype. The CDR3 is CASSPQGQYNEQFF. CDR3 nucleotides: TGTGCCAGCAGCCCGCAAGGGCAGTACAATGAGCAGTTCTTC. V is TRBV7-3 and J is TRBJ2-1; D remains unclear. V gave up 5 bases and J gave up 4 bases, with 12 bases separating them. CDR3 length: 14 residues. Germline V CDR1 and CDR2: SGHTA, FQGTGA. The variable domain in full, completed from reference TRBV7-3 and TRBJ2-1, reads GAGVSQTPSNKVTEKGKYVELRCDPISGHTALYWYRQSLGQGPEFLIYFQGTGAADDSGLPNDRFFAVRPEGSVSTLKIQRTERGDSAVYLCASSPQGQYNEQFFGPGTRLTVL.

This clonotype was recorded many times. V gene TRBV20-1 combines with J gene TRBJ2-7; 11 bases are a match to TRBD2. CDR3 length: 13 amino acids. V shed 3 bases and J 4 bases; nucleotides not matched to a gene: 2. Germline lookup yields CDR1 DFQATT and CDR2 SNEGSKA (reference sequence). The CDR3, as DNA: TGCAGTGCTAGCCTAGCGGGGGGATACGAGCAGTACTTC. This gives the protein CSASLAGGYEQYF.

The chain links TRBV11-2 to TRBJ2-7, with D unclear. The CDR3 is 16 residues long. Germline V gene lookup returns CDR1 SGHAT and CDR2 FQNNGV. Trimming took 5 bases from V and 3 from J, leaving 20 bases between them. The DNA for the CDR3 is TGTGCCAGCAGCCCAACCTTGGGGTTTAGCAGCTACGAGCAGTACTTC. Amino acid sequence: CASSPTLGFSSYEQYF.

J is TRBJ1-5 and V is TRBV5-6; D is possibly TRBD1 (5 bases). CDR3 length: 17 residues. Germline V gene data show CDR1 as SGHDT and CDR2 as YYEEEE. The V end was cut by 0 bases, the J end by 4 bases, with 17 bases between. The CDR3 nucleotides read TGTGCCAGCAGCTTGGCCAAGGCAGGGCCCTTGAATCAGCCCCAGCATTTT. Its protein is CASSLAKAGPLNQPQHF. Drawing the rest from reference TRBV5-6 and TRBJ1-5, the complete variable domain is DAGVTQSPTHLIKTRGQQVTLRCSPKSGHDTVSWYQQALGQGPQFIFQYYEEEERQRGNFPDRFSGHQFPNYSSELNVNALLLGDSALYLCASSLAKAGPLNQPQHFGDGTRLSIL.

This clonotype has at least ten counts. This chain connects TRBV3-1 to TRBJ2-3; D gene uncertain. Germline CDR1 reads LGHDT; CDR2 reads YNNKEL (reference sequence). The CDR3 contains 16 residues. V was trimmed by 0 bases and J by 0 bases, leaving 10 bases between them. This CDR3 is CASSQDGPASTDTQYF. CDR3 DNA sequence: TGTGCCAGCAGCCAAGACGGGCCAGCTAGCACAGATACGCAGTATTTT.

Comments on this clonotype: The junction departs from germline at one end; a sequencing error may be responsible. Here the CDR3 reads CASSPLAGGYEQYF. CDR3 DNA sequence: TGTGCCAGCTCCCCACTAGCGGGAGGGTATGAGCAGTACTTC. The J gene is TRBJ2-7, the V gene TRBV18; 13 bases are shared with TRBD2. Looked up from germline, CDR1 is KGHSH and CDR2 is LQKENI. This CDR3 has 14 residues.

This clonotype was seen at least ten times. The J gene is TRBJ2-1, the V gene TRBV20-1, with 7 bases matching TRBD1. The CDR3 is made up of 13 amino acids. Germline CDR1 DFQATT, CDR2 SNEGSKA (reference sequence). The DNA of the CDR3 is TGCAGCGGACCCGGGACAGCCTACAATGAGCAGTTCTTC. Translated, it gives CSGPGTAYNEQFF.

Remarks on this clonotype: Possible read error: a much larger clone is one base away. This chain joins TRBV6-4 and TRBJ2-1; 7 bases line up with TRBD2. There are 15 residues in the CDR3. Germline trimming cut 3 bases from V and 5 bases from J; bases unmatched to any gene: 7. The germline V gene has CDR1 MRHNA and CDR2 SNTAGT. The CDR3 coding sequence is TGTGCCAGCAGTGAACGGGGGGAAAACCACAATGAGCAGTTCTTC. Encoded protein: CASSERGENHNEQFF.

In its sample, this clonotype was seen many times. The chain recombines TRBV3-1 with TRBJ2-2; maybe TRBD1 (7 bases). Germline V gene sequence: CDR1 LGHDT, CDR2 YNNKEL (reference sequence). The germline V and J ends were trimmed by 8 bases and 6 bases, with 10 bases remaining between them. The CDR3 totals 12 residues. CDR3 DNA sequence: TGTGCCAGCCAGGGGGAGGCCGGGGAGCTGTTTTTT. It translates to CASQGEAGELFF.

This clonotype was counted a few times. This chain connects TRBV24-1 to TRBJ2-1; D gene unclear. Germline CDR1 and CDR2: KGHDR and SFDVKD. The CDR3 spans 13 residues. V was cut by 5 bases and J by 6 bases, with 10 bases left in between. This chain's CDR3 is CATSGSEFNEQFF. The CDR3 DNA sequence: TGTGCCACCAGTGGATCAGAATTCAATGAGCAGTTCTTC.

This clonotype has at least ten counts. The rearrangement uses TRBV20-1 and TRBJ2-5; 10 nucleotides agree with TRBD1. CDR1 DFQATT and CDR2 SNEGSKA come from the germline V gene (reference sequence). The CDR3 consists of 15 residues. Trimming cost V 3 bases and J 5 bases; bases outside gene matches: 9. CDR3 sequence (DNA): TGCAGTGCTAGTGTCGCGGACAGGGGGTATGAGACCCAGTACTTC. It translates to CSASVADRGYETQYF.

In its sample, this clonotype was seen a few times. J is TRBJ2-2 and V is TRBV5-1; 9 nucleotides match TRBD1. Germline V CDR1 and CDR2: SGHRS, YFSETQ. V lost 1 base and J lost 3; bases outside the gene matches: 10. The CDR3 covers 18 residues. The CDR3 region is CASSLRRLQGAYTGELFF. The CDR3 nucleotides read TGCGCCAGCAGCTTGCGCAGACTACAGGGGGCATACACCGGGGAGCTGTTTTTT.